One sample yielded the 18 T cell receptor beta chains listed below, sequenced in a study of blood T cell repertoires in COVID-19. Measured with immunoSEQ multiplex PCR; TCRdb has only the in-frame clones, and not every one. Among tens of thousands of clones listed, 89% were seen once. Source material: peripheral blood. The receptors were gathered from a man aged 45-65 years with active COVID-19.

The V call is TRBV5-1, the J call TRBJ2-7; 8 bases align to TRBD1. Per the germline V gene, CDR1 is SGHRS and CDR2 is YFSETQ. The J segment lost 1 base and the V segment lost 7 bases, leaving 7 bases of the junction unmatched. CDR3 length equals 14 residues. The chain's CDR3 is CASGGTGESYEQYF. The CDR3 bases are TGCGCCAGCGGCGGGACAGGAGAGTCCTACGAGCAGTACTTC. Supplemented by reference TRBV5-1 and TRBJ2-7, the full variable domain reads KAGVTQTPRYLIKTRGQQVTLSCSPISGHRSVSWYQQTPGQGLQFLFEYFSETQRNKGNFPGRFSGRQFSNSRSEMNVSTLELGDSALYLCASGGTGESYEQYFGPGTRLTVT.

V usage is TRBV6-5 and J usage is TRBJ2-4; D is uncertain. V was cut by 6 bases and J by 0 bases, with 9 bases left in between. CDR1 MNHEY and CDR2 SVGAGI come from the germline V gene. The CDR3 consists of 14 residues. The CDR3: CASRRDLAKNIQYF. In nucleotides, the CDR3 is TGTGCCAGCAGGCGTGACTTAGCCAAAAACATTCAGTACTTC.

The chain is built from TRBV7-2 and TRBJ2-4; the match to TRBD1 covers 8 bases. The CDR3 runs to 17 residues. After removal of 5 bases from V and 6 bases from J, the junction contained 15 bases not matched to a gene. Germline V gene sequence: CDR1 SGHTA, CDR2 FQGNSA. DNA for the CDR3: TGTGCCAGCAGCCCGGGACAGGCCCAAAGGACGGGAAACATTCAGTACTTC. It encodes CASSPGQAQRTGNIQYF.

This chain links TRBV7-2 with TRBJ2-2, with D perhaps matching TRBD2 (5 bases). CDR3 length: 14 residues. Germline loops: CDR1 SGHTA, CDR2 FQGNSA. V was pared by 1 base and J by 5 bases, with 8 bases between. The CDR3 region has the DNA TGTGCCAGCAGCTTAGTGCGCGGGACCGGGGAGCTGTTTTTT. Translated, it gives CASSLVRGTGELFF.

This clone was counted once. This sequence joins TRBV27 and TRBJ1-2, with 7 nucleotides matching TRBD1. This CDR3 contains 13 residues. Germline loops: CDR1 MNHEY, CDR2 SMNVEV (reference sequence). V trimming: 6 bases; J trimming: 4 bases; junction bases outside the gene matches: 5. The CDR3 is CASRRTGVYGYTF. The CDR3 nucleotides read TGTGCCAGCAGACGGACAGGAGTCTATGGCTACACCTTC.

CDR3 sequence (DNA): TGTGCCAGCAGTAGGCGGGAGGTCGGCAATGAGCAGTTCTTC. Translation gives CASSRREVGNEQFF. The chain joins TRBV6-2 or TRBV6-3 to TRBJ2-1, with 8 bases fitting TRBD2. The CDR3 is 14 residues long. The junction had 6 bases not matched to a gene; V was cut back by 5 bases and J by 6 bases. In germline, CDR1 is MNHEY, CDR2 SVGEGT.

The gene calls are TRBV29-1 and TRBJ2-3; 8 nucleotides agree with TRBD1. The germline V gene has CDR1 SQVTM and CDR2 ANQGSEA. The CDR3 loop spans 17 amino acids. Losses at the gene ends were 5 bases for V and 1 base for J; bases not matched to a gene: 14. DNA of the CDR3: TGCAGCGTTTCTCCGGGACAGGCACCTCCTGGCACAGATACGCAGTATTTT. It encodes CSVSPGQAPPGTDTQYF.

The rearrangement uses TRBV28 and TRBJ2-5, with TRBD1 matching over 11 bases. The V and J ends lost 6 bases and 7 bases, in that order; junction bases with no gene match: 1. This CDR3 has 12 amino acids. The germline CDR1 and CDR2 sequences are MDHEN and SYDVKM. The CDR3 DNA sequence: TGTGCCAGCAGGGGACAGGGGGGGACCCAGTACTTC. This codes for CASRGQGGTQYF.

The rearrangement joins TRBV7-9 to TRBJ1-2; 8 nucleotides align to TRBD1. CDR1 and CDR2 from the germline V gene are SEHNR and FQNEAQ (reference sequence). Trimming took 7 bases from V and 5 from J; bases not matched to a gene: 15. The CDR3 totals 16 residues. CDR3: CASTWAGGNRNYGYTF. DNA of the CDR3: TGTGCCAGCACGTGGGCAGGGGGCAACCGGAATTATGGCTACACCTTC.

The chain links TRBV6-2 or TRBV6-3 to TRBJ2-7; 11 positions agree with TRBD1. Germline assignment: CDR1 MNHEY and CDR2 SVGEGT. V lost 4 bases, J lost 6 bases, and 11 bases stayed unmatched. The CDR3 runs to 16 residues. The CDR3 reads CASSFLRTGGKLEQYF. Written as DNA, the CDR3 is TGTGCCAGCAGTTTTCTCCGGACAGGGGGCAAGCTCGAGCAGTACTTC.

The chain joins TRBV3-1 (or the pseudogene TRBV3-2) to TRBJ2-1; 8 bases are shared with TRBD2. The germline V gene encodes CDR1 LGHDT and CDR2 YNNKEL (reference sequence). With 5 bases clipped from V and 9 bases from J, the junction kept 12 bases outside the gene matches. This CDR3 comprises 15 residues. CDR3 sequence reads: CASSVRGQRGLEQFF. The CDR3 DNA is TGTGCCAGCAGCGTTCGGGGGCAGCGGGGGCTTGAGCAGTTCTTC.

This sequence joins TRBV7-9 and TRBJ2-7; D is ambiguous. There are 15 residues in the CDR3. Germline values: CDR1 SEHNR, CDR2 FQNEAQ (reference sequence). V gave up 5 bases and J gave up 2 bases, with 16 bases separating them. The CDR3 region has the DNA TGTGCCAGCAGCGTCGGTACCGGTCCTCCCTACGAGCAGTACTTC. Translating gives CASSVGTGPPYEQYF. Using reference TRBV7-9 and TRBJ2-7 for the parts outside the CDR3, the full variable domain is DTGVSQNPRHKITKRGQNVTFRCDPISEHNRLYWYRQTLGQGPEFLTYFQNEAQLEKSRLLSDRFSAERPKGSFSTLEIQRTEQGDSAMYLCASSVGTGPPYEQYFGPGTRLTVT.

The chain is built from TRBV6-5 and TRBJ2-7, with D perhaps matching TRBD2 (6 bases). This CDR3 contains 12 residues. Germline CDR1 reads MNHEY; CDR2 reads SVGAGI. Trimming left V 7 bases short and J 6 bases short, with 13 bases between. The CDR3 nucleotides are TGTGCCAGCACCTCAGTGGGAGGCGAGCAGTACTTC. This translates into CASTSVGGEQYF.

The gene calls are TRBV6-2 or TRBV6-3 and TRBJ1-2; D is possibly TRBD1 (6 bases). Germline values: CDR1 MNHEY, CDR2 SVGEGT. The germline V and J ends were trimmed by 4 bases and 5 bases, with 8 bases remaining between them. This CDR3 has 12 amino acids. CDR3 amino acids: CASSLQGYGYTF. DNA of the CDR3: TGTGCCAGCAGTTTACAGGGTTATGGCTACACCTTC.

The rearrangement links TRBV2 to TRBJ1-2; D perhaps matches TRBD1 (5 bases). Between the trimmed V and J ends, which lost 3 bases and 9 bases, there was a span of 14 bases. CDR1 is SNHLY, CDR2 FYNNEI, per germline. The CDR3 covers 13 residues. Written as DNA, the CDR3 is TGTGCCAGCAGTGACGCGGGGGTTAGTCGCTACACCTTC. The encoded protein is CASSDAGVSRYTF.

This chain connects TRBV6-2 or TRBV6-3 to TRBJ1-1, with no clear D. In germline, CDR1 is MNHEY, CDR2 SVGEGT. V was shortened by 2 bases and J by 2 bases, with 6 bases between the two germline ends. This CDR3 is built from 13 residues. The CDR3 reads CASSYPGNTEAFF. The CDR3 nucleotides are TGTGCCAGCAGTTACCCGGGTAACACTGAAGCTTTCTTT.

Written as DNA, the CDR3 is TGTGCCAGCAGCTTAAACGGCTGGGCCACTGAAGCTTTCTTT. It translates to CASSLNGWATEAFF. The rearrangement uses TRBV13 and TRBJ1-1; D unresolved. V was trimmed by 2 bases and J by 4 bases, leaving 11 bases between them. The germline CDR1 and CDR2 sequences are PRHDT and FYEKMQ (reference sequence). This CDR3 contains 14 residues.

The J gene is TRBJ2-3, the V gene TRBV5-5; 9 nucleotides line up with TRBD2. V shed 2 bases and J 1 base; nucleotides not matched to a gene: 11. This CDR3 is 18 amino acids long. The germline V gene encodes CDR1 SGHKS and CDR2 YYEKEE (reference sequence). The CDR3 loop reads CASSLQAGGPKGTDTQYF. As DNA, the CDR3 is TGTGCCAGCAGCTTACAAGCGGGGGGCCCTAAAGGCACAGATACGCAGTATTTT.